This TCR beta chain was recovered during a study of T cell changes during pregnancy in multiple sclerosis. The data were produced by immunoSEQ multiplex PCR, yet TCRdb's version contains in-frame clones alone and is incomplete. The sample lists roughly 42,000 clones; around 90% were seen once. The sequences come from CD4+ T cells from peripheral blood mononuclear cells, collected before pregnancy. This receptor was obtained from a female donor with multiple sclerosis, enrolled in a pregnancy study.

The CDR3 sequence: CASSTSLASSGNTIYF. CDR3 in DNA: TGTGCCAGTAGTACATCTCTGGCCAGCTCTGGAAACACCATATATTTT. V gene TRBV19 combines with J gene TRBJ1-3, with D unclear. V was pared by 4 bases and J by 0 bases, with 13 bases between. The CDR3 loop spans 16 amino acids. Germline lookup yields CDR1 LNHDA and CDR2 SQIVND (reference sequence). Full variable domain (rest looked up from reference TRBV19 and TRBJ1-3): DGGITQSPKYLFRKEGQNVTLSCEQNLNHDAMYWYRQDPGQGLRLIYYSQIVNDFQKGDIAEGYSVSREKKESFPLTVTSAQKNPTAFYLCASSTSLASSGNTIYFGEGSWLTVV.